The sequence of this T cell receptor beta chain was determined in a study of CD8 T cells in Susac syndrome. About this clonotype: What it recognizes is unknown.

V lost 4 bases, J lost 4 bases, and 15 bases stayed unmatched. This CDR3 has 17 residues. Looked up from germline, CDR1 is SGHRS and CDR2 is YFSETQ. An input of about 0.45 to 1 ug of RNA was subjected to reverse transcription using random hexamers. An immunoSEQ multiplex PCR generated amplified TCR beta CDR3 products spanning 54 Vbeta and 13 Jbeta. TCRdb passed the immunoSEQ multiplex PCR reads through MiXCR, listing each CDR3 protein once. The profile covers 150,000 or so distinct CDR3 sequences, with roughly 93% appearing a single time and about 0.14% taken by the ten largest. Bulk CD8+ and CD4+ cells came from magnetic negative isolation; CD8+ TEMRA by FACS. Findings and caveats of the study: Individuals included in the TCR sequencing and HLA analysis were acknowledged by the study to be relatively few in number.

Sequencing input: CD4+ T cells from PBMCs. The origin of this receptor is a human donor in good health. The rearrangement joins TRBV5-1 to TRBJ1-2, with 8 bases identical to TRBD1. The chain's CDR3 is CASSRLSGTGTIYGYTF. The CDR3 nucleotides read TGCGCCAGCAGCCGACTGTCGGGGACAGGAACTATCTATGGCTACACCTTC. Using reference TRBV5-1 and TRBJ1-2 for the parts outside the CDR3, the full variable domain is KAGVTQTPRYLIKTRGQQVTLSCSPISGHRSVSWYQQTPGQGLQFLFEYFSETQRNKGNFPGRFSGRQFSNSRSEMNVSTLELGDSALYLCASSRLSGTGTIYGYTFGSGTRLTVV.